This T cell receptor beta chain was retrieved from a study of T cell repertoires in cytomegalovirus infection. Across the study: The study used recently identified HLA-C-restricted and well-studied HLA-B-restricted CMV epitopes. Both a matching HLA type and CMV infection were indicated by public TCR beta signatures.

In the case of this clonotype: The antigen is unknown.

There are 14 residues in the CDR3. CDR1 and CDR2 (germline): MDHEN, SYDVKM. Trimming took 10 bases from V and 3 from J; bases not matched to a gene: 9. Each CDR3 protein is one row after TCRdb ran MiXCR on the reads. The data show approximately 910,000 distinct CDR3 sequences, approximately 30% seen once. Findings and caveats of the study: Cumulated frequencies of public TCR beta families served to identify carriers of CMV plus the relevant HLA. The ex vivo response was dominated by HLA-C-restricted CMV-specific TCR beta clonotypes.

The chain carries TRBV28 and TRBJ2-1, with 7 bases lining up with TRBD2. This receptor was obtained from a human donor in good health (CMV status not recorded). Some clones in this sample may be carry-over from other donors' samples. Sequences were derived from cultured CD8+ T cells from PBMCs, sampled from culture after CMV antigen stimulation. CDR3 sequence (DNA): TGTGCCATCTCGAGCGGGGACCGCTACAATGAGCAGTTCTTC. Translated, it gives CAISSGDRYNEQFF. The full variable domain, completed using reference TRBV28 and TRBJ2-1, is DVKVTQSSRYLVKRTGEKVFLECVQDMDHENMFWYRQDPGLGLRLIYFSYDVKMKEKGDIPEGYSVSREKKERFSLILESASTNQTSMYLCAISSGDRYNEQFFGPGTRLTVL.